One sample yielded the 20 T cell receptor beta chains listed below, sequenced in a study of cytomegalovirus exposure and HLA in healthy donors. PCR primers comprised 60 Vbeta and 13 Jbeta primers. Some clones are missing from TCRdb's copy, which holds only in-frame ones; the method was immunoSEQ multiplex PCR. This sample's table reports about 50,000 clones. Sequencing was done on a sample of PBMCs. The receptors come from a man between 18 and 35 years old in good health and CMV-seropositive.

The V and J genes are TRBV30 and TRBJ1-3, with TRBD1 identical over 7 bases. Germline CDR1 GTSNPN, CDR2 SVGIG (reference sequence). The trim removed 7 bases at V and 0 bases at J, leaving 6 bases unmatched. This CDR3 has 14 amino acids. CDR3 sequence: CASATGNSGNTIYF. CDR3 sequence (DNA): TGTGCCTCCGCGACAGGGAACTCTGGAAACACCATATATTTT.

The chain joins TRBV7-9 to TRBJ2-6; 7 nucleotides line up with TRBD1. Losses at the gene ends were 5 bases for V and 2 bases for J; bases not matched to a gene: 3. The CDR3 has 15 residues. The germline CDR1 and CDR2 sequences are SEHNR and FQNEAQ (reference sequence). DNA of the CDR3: TGTGCCAGCAGCATCGACAGGGCTGGGGCCAACGTCCTGACTTTC. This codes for CASSIDRAGANVLTF.

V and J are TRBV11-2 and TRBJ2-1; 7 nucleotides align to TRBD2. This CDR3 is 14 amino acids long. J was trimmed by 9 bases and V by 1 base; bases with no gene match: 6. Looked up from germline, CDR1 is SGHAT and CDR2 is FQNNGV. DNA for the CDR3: TGTGCCAGCAGCTTAGGCGGGAGAGCGGGTGAGCAGTTCTTC. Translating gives CASSLGGRAGEQFF.

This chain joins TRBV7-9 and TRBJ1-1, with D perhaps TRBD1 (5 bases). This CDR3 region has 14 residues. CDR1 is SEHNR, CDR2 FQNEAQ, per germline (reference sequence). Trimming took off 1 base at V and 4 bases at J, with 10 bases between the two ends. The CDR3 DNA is TGTGCCAGCAGCTTAGAGGTGGGGGGCACTGAAGCTTTCTTT. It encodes CASSLEVGGTEAFF. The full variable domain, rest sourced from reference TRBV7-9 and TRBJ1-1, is DTGVSQNPRHKITKRGQNVTFRCDPISEHNRLYWYRQTLGQGPEFLTYFQNEAQLEKSRLLSDRFSAERPKGSFSTLEIQRTEQGDSAMYLCASSLEVGGTEAFFGQGTRLTVV.

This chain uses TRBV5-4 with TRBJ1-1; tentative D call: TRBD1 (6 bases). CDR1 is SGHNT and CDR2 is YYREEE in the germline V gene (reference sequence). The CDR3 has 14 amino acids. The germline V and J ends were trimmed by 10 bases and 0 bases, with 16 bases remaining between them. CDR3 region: CAVNRAALNTEAFF. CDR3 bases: TGTGCCGTAAACAGGGCTGCCTTGAACACTGAAGCTTTCTTT.

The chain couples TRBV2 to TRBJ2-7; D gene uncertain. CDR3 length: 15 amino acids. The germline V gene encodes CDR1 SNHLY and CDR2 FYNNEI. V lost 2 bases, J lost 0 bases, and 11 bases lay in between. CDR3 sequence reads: CASSELTGSSYEQYF. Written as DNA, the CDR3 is TGTGCCAGCAGTGAATTGACGGGTAGCTCCTACGAGCAGTACTTC.

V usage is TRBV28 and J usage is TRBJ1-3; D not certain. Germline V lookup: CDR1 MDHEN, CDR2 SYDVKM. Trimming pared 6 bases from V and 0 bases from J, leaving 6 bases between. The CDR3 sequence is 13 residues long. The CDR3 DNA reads TGTGCCAGCAGCCCTACCTCTGGAAACACCATATATTTT. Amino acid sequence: CASSPTSGNTIYF. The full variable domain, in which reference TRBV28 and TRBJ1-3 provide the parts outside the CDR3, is DVKVTQSSRYLVKRTGEKVFLECVQDMDHENMFWYRQDPGLGLRLIYFSYDVKMKEKGDIPEGYSVSREKKERFSLILESASTNQTSMYLCASSPTSGNTIYFGEGSWLTVV.

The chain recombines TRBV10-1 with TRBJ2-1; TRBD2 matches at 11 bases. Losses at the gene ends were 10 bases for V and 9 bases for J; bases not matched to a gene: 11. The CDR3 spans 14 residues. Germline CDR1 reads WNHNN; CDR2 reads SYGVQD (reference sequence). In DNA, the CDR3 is TGCGCCACTGCGACTAGCGGGGACCTAAGTGAGCAGTTCTTC. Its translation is CATATSGDLSEQFF.

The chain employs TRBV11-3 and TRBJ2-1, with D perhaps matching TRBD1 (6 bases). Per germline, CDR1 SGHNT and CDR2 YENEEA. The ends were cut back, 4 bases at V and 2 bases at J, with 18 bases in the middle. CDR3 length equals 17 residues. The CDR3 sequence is CASSSNRGIRPYNEQFF. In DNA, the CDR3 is TGTGCCAGCAGCTCCAATAGGGGGATCCGTCCCTACAATGAGCAGTTCTTC.

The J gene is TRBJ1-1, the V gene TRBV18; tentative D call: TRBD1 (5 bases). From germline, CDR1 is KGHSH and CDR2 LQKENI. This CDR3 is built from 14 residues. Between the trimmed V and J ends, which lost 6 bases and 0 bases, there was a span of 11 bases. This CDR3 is CASSQQDMNTEAFF. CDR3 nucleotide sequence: TGTGCCAGCTCTCAACAGGATATGAACACTGAAGCTTTCTTT.

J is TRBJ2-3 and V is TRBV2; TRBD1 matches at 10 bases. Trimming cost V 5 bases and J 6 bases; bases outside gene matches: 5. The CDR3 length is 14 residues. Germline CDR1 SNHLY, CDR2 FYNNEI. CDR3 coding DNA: TGTGCCAGCAGTCGACAGGGGGCTTCTGATACGCAGTATTTT. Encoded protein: CASSRQGASDTQYF.

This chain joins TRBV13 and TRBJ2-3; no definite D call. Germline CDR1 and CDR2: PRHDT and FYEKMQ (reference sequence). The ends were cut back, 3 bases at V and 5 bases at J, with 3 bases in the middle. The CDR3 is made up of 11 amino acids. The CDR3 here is CASSFGDTQYF. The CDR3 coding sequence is TGTGCCAGCAGCTTCGGAGATACGCAGTATTTT.

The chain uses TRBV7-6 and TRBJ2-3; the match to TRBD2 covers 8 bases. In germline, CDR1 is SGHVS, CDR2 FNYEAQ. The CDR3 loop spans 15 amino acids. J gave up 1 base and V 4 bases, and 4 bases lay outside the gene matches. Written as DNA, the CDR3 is TGTGCCAGCAGCTCAGGACTAGCCGGCACAGATACGCAGTATTTT. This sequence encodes CASSSGLAGTDTQYF.

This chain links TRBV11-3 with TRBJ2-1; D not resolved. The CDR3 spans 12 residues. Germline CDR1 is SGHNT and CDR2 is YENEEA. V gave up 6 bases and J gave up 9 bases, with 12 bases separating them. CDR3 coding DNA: TGTGCCAGCAGTCCTAGTCGAGGTGAGCAGTTCTTC. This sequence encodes CASSPSRGEQFF.

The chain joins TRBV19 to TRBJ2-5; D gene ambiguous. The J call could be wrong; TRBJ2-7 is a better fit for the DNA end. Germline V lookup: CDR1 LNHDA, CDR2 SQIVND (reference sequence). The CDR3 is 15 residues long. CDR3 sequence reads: CASSISALFSYEQYF. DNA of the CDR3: TGTGCCAGTAGTATTAGTGCCCTTTTTTCCTACGAGCAGTACTTC.

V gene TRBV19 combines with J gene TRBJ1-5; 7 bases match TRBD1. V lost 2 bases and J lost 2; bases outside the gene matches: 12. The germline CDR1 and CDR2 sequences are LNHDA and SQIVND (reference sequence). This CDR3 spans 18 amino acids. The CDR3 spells CASSILTFTGARNQPQHF. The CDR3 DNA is TGTGCCAGTAGTATATTGACCTTTACAGGGGCGCGCAATCAGCCCCAGCATTTT.

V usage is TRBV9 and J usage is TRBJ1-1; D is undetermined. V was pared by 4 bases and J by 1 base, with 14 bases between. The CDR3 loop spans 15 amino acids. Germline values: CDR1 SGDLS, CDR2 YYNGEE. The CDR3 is CASSPTLKRNTEAFF. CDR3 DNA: TGTGCCAGCAGCCCGACGTTGAAGCGGAACACTGAAGCTTTCTTT.

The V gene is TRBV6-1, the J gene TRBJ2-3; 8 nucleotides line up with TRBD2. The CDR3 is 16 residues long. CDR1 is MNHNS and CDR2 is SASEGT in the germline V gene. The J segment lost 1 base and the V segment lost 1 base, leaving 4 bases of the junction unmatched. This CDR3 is CASSEEGLAGTDTQYF. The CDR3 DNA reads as TGTGCCAGCAGTGAAGAAGGACTAGCAGGCACAGATACGCAGTATTTT.

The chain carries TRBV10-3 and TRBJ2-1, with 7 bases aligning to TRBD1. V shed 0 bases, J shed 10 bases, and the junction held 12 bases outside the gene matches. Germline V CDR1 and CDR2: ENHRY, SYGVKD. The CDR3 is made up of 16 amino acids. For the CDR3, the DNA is TGTGCCATCAGTGAGTCGGCACAGGGGCTATTTCAAGAGCAGTTCTTC. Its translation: CAISESAQGLFQEQFF.

The CDR3 nucleotides read TGTGCCAGCAGCCCACAGGGGAACCTACGAGGCGGGGAGACCCAGTACTTC. This codes for CASSPQGNLRGGETQYF. The rearrangement links TRBV9 to TRBJ2-5; 7 positions match TRBD1. Germline CDR1 is SGDLS and CDR2 is YYNGEE. The CDR3 has 17 amino acids. The V gene end was trimmed by 4 bases and the J gene end by 5 bases; junction bases not matched to a gene: 17.